These 26 T cell receptor beta chains share one sample of origin, sequenced in a study of neurological immune-mediated disorders. TCRdb re-analysed the 5' RACE reads in MiXCR, keeping a single row per CDR3 protein. This table holds approximately 100,000 distinct CDR3 sequences, roughly 4% found once. The sequenced material came from PBMCs. Every receptor here comes from a woman aged 18-35 years with multiple sclerosis.

This clonotype was seen at least ten times. The genes are TRBV27 and TRBJ2-7; TRBD1 aligns across 8 bases. J gave up 2 bases and V 4 bases, and 7 bases lay outside the gene matches. The CDR3 runs to 15 residues. CDR1 is MNHEY and CDR2 is SMNVEV in the germline V gene (reference sequence). CDR3 bases: TGTGCCAGCAGTTCGACAGGGGAAGGGACCTACGAGCAGTACTTC. Translation gives CASSSTGEGTYEQYF.

This clonotype was counted at least ten times. V is TRBV20-1 and J is TRBJ2-7; the match to TRBD2 covers 12 bases. The germline V gene encodes CDR1 DFQATT and CDR2 SNEGSKA (reference sequence). The CDR3 has 15 amino acids. The ends lost 8 bases at V and 6 bases at J; junction bases unmatched: 14. The CDR3 sequence is CSQTASGRGLGEQYF. In DNA, the CDR3 is TGCAGTCAGACGGCTAGCGGGAGGGGGTTAGGCGAGCAGTACTTC.

This clonotype was recorded at least ten times. The chain joins TRBV12-3 or TRBV12-4 to TRBJ1-1, with D uncertain. The CDR3 has 13 amino acids. V was shortened by 4 bases and J by 2 bases, with 8 bases between the two germline ends. Written as DNA, the CDR3 is TGTGCCAGCAGTTACACCTCTAACACTGAAGCTTTCTTT. It is translated as CASSYTSNTEAFF.

This clonotype was observed at least ten times. The chain couples TRBV7-9 to TRBJ1-1, with D maybe TRBD1 (5 bases). The CDR3 runs to 16 residues. Trimming took off 6 bases at V and 1 base at J, with 18 bases between the two ends. Germline V gene lookup returns CDR1 SEHNR and CDR2 FQNEAQ (reference sequence). Here the CDR3 reads CASSRGEGRGNTEAFF. As DNA, the CDR3 is TGTGCCAGCAGTCGGGGGGAGGGAAGAGGGAACACTGAAGCTTTCTTT.

The chain has TRBV7-6 and TRBJ2-1; 15 positions match TRBD2. The ends lost 5 bases at V and 5 bases at J; junction bases unmatched: 13. The germline gives CDR1 SGHVS, CDR2 FNYEAQ. The CDR3 totals 19 residues. The CDR3 loop is CASSRWGLAGGKTNNEQFF. As DNA, the CDR3 is TGTGCCAGCAGCCGGTGGGGACTAGCGGGAGGTAAAACGAACAATGAGCAGTTCTTC.

The table lists this clonotype with many counts. The chain carries TRBV24-1 and TRBJ1-1, with 10 nucleotides matching TRBD1. V lost 7 bases and J lost 5; bases outside the gene matches: 3. CDR3 length: 13 residues. In germline, CDR1 is KGHDR, CDR2 SFDVKD. The DNA for the CDR3 is TGTGCCACCAGGAGACAGGGGGCGACTGAAGCTTTCTTT. Protein sequence: CATRRQGATEAFF.

This clonotype was detected ten times or more. The CDR3 here is CASLHSGANVLTF. CDR3 nucleotide sequence: TGTGCCAGCCTACACTCCGGGGCCAACGTCCTGACTTTC. The rearrangement uses TRBV13 and TRBJ2-6; no firm D call. This CDR3 contains 13 residues. Trimming took 8 bases from V and 4 from J, leaving 9 bases between them. CDR1 and CDR2 (germline): PRHDT, FYEKMQ (reference sequence).

In this sample, this clonotype turned up many times. The chain couples TRBV18 to TRBJ2-1, with TRBD2 matching over 13 bases. Looked up from germline, CDR1 is KGHSH and CDR2 is LQKENI. This CDR3 has 14 residues. With 6 bases clipped from V and 15 bases from J, the junction kept 11 bases outside the gene matches. The CDR3 coding sequence is TGTGCCAGCTCCCCGACTAGCGGGGGGAACCATCTGTTCTTC. It codes for CASSPTSGGNHLFF.

This clonotype was detected many times. The genes are TRBV7-2 and TRBJ2-4; 7 bases are a match to TRBD1. J was trimmed by 4 bases and V by 5 bases; bases with no gene match: 11. The germline V gene has CDR1 SGHTA and CDR2 FQGNSA. The CDR3 is 16 amino acids. CDR3 sequence reads: CASSPYRGFSKNIQYF. CDR3 in DNA: TGTGCCAGCAGCCCTTACAGGGGTTTCTCGAAAAACATTCAGTACTTC. Variable domain in full (rest from reference TRBV7-2 and TRBJ2-4): GAGVSQSPSNKVTEKGKDVELRCDPISGHTALYWYRQSLGQGLEFLIYFQGNSAPDKSGLPSDRFSAERTGGSVSTLTIQRTQQEDSAVYLCASSPYRGFSKNIQYFGAGTRLSVL.

The chain uses TRBV9 and TRBJ2-1, with TRBD2 as a possible D gene (5 bases). Trimming removed 3 bases at V and 8 bases at J, with 15 bases between. This CDR3 has 14 amino acids. Germline CDR1 SGDLS, CDR2 YYNGEE. The DNA for the CDR3 is TGTGCCAGCAGCGGTCGGGATAACCTCCATGAGCAGTTCTTC. The encoded protein is CASSGRDNLHEQFF.

This clonotype has more than one count but fewer than ten. A read error may be the cause here, since a much bigger clone is one base away. J is TRBJ2-7 and V is TRBV28; D gene unclear. This CDR3 has 13 residues. The germline V and J ends were trimmed by 2 bases and 7 bases, with 12 bases remaining between them. The V gene's germline CDR1 is MDHEN and CDR2 SYDVKM. The CDR3 coding sequence is TGTGCCAGCAGTTTACATCCCTTTCAAGAGCAGTACTTC. It codes for CASSLHPFQEQYF.

This clonotype was found many times. The chain uses TRBV7-3 and TRBJ2-3, with 8 bases aligning to TRBD2. V lost 3 bases and J lost 0; bases outside the gene matches: 14. The germline V gene encodes CDR1 SGHTA and CDR2 FQGTGA. The CDR3 has 19 amino acids. The CDR3 loop is CASSFSIAGKHPSTDTQYF. CDR3 coding DNA: TGTGCCAGCAGCTTTTCGATAGCGGGAAAACACCCTAGCACAGATACGCAGTATTTT.

This clonotype was counted ten times or more. The genes are TRBV6-6 and TRBJ2-7, with 7 bases matching TRBD2. The trim removed 2 bases at V and 4 bases at J, leaving 8 bases unmatched. Germline V gene sequence: CDR1 MNHNY, CDR2 SVGAGI (reference sequence). This CDR3 comprises 15 residues. The CDR3 DNA sequence: TGTGCCAGCAGTTACAAGGCTAGCGGATTATACGAGCAGTACTTC. Translating gives CASSYKASGLYEQYF.

This clonotype has a handful of counts. The chain combines TRBV3-1 with TRBJ2-1, with TRBD1 identical over 10 bases. Unmatched junction bases numbered 5, after V lost 5 bases and J lost 7 bases. The CDR3 has 14 residues. Germline loops: CDR1 LGHDT, CDR2 YNNKEL (reference sequence). For the CDR3, the DNA is TGTGCCAGCAGCTACGGGACAGGGGTGAATGAGCAGTTCTTC. It yields the protein CASSYGTGVNEQFF.

This clonotype was observed at least ten times. The genes are TRBV20-1 and TRBJ2-7; 7 nucleotides line up with TRBD2. CDR1 is DFQATT, CDR2 SNEGSKA, per germline (reference sequence). The CDR3 has 12 amino acids. With V trimmed by 6 bases and J by 6 bases, 8 bases remained unmatched. The CDR3 region is CSAGRLAAEQYF. The CDR3 nucleotides are TGCAGTGCCGGCCGTCTAGCGGCCGAGCAGTACTTC.

Concerning this clonotype itself: Sequence at one end of the junction differs from germline and may be a read error. This chain joins TRBV4-2 and TRBJ2-5, with TRBD2 matching over 8 bases. The germline gives CDR1 LGHNA, CDR2 YNFKEQ. The CDR3 length is 15 residues. CDR3 in amino acids: CASSHAPGGGETRYF. CDR3 bases: TGTGCCAGCAGCCATGCTCCGGGGGGGGGAGAGACCCGGTACTTC.

This clonotype occurred many times. This chain uses TRBV5-1 with TRBJ2-1; TRBD2 matches 11 bases. Germline CDR1 SGHRS, CDR2 YFSETQ. CDR3 size: 15 residues. The V and J ends lost 4 bases and 7 bases, in that order; junction bases with no gene match: 7. Written as DNA, the CDR3 is TGCGCCAGCAGCGGGCTAGCGGGGGGCAGGAATGAGCAGTTCTTC. Its protein is CASSGLAGGRNEQFF.

V usage is TRBV5-6 and J usage is TRBJ2-5; D is ambiguous. CDR3 size: 12 residues. Germline V gene sequence: CDR1 SGHDT, CDR2 YYEEEE. V lost 3 bases and J 5 bases, leaving 8 bases between the germline ends. The CDR3 DNA reads as TGTGCCAGCAGCTCGATAAGCGAGACCCAGTACTTC. Translated, it gives CASSSISETQYF.

The table lists this clonotype with many counts. The chain has TRBV3-1 and TRBJ2-5; the D gene is possibly TRBD2 (6 bases). Trimming cost V 1 base and J 1 base, with 19 bases left between them. Germline loops: CDR1 LGHDT, CDR2 YNNKEL (reference sequence). CDR3 length: 18 residues. Here the CDR3 reads CASSQALAGTKIQETQYF. The CDR3 nucleotides are TGTGCCAGCAGCCAAGCACTAGCAGGTACCAAAATCCAAGAGACCCAGTACTTC.

The sample holds many counts of this clonotype. The chain employs TRBV3-1 and TRBJ1-5; D uncertain. This CDR3 is built from 15 residues. V lost 1 base, J lost 2 bases, and 9 bases lay in between. Per the germline V gene, CDR1 is LGHDT and CDR2 is YNNKEL (reference sequence). In DNA, the CDR3 is TGTGCCAGCAGCCAAGGAAATCTGGGCAATCAGCCCCAGCATTTT. Protein product: CASSQGNLGNQPQHF.

This clonotype came up many times. The chain carries TRBV4-3 and TRBJ2-1; no firm D call. The germline CDR1 and CDR2 sequences are LGHNA and YSLEER. Trimming took 0 bases from V and 10 from J, leaving 13 bases between them. This CDR3 is built from 14 residues. The CDR3 DNA is TGCGCCAGCAGCCAAGATCCTCTACAAGGGGAGCAGTTCTTC. This codes for CASSQDPLQGEQFF.

In its sample, this clonotype was seen many times. CDR3 sequence reads: CASSLARLAVDSYNEQFF. The CDR3 region has the DNA TGTGCCAGCAGCTTAGCCCGACTAGCGGTGGACTCCTACAATGAGCAGTTCTTC. The rearrangement uses TRBV5-6 and TRBJ2-1, with TRBD2 identical over 9 bases. V was pared by 2 bases and J by 0 bases, with 9 bases of the junction left unmatched. Germline loops: CDR1 SGHDT, CDR2 YYEEEE. The CDR3 totals 18 residues.

This clonotype occurred many times. The chain is built from TRBV5-1 and TRBJ2-5; D ambiguous. The CDR3 covers 15 residues. Germline V CDR1 and CDR2: SGHRS, YFSETQ. V lost 0 bases to trimming and J lost 5 bases, with 14 bases between them. The CDR3 coding sequence is TGCGCCAGCAGCTTGGCCTCGGACGCTCCGGAGACCCAGTACTTC. Its protein is CASSLASDAPETQYF.

The V call is TRBV7-6, the J call TRBJ2-1; the D gene is possibly TRBD2 (6 bases). CDR1 SGHVS and CDR2 FNYEAQ come from the germline V gene. This CDR3 has 19 residues. Trimming took off 5 bases at V and 6 bases at J, with 29 bases between the two ends. CDR3 sequence (DNA): TGTGCCAGCAGCGCAGGACTGGATTTGAGACCGGAGGGGACCAATGAGCAGTTCTTC. Protein sequence: CASSAGLDLRPEGTNEQFF.

This clonotype occurred many times. This chain joins TRBV6-6 and TRBJ1-5; D uncertain. Germline V gene data show CDR1 as MNHNY and CDR2 as SVGAGI (reference sequence). V was shortened by 5 bases and J by 4 bases, with 18 bases between the two germline ends. CDR3 length: 16 residues. The DNA for the CDR3 is TGTGCCAGCAGTACTGTTACGGTGGGCCTAAATCAGCCCCAGCATTTT. This codes for CASSTVTVGLNQPQHF.

This clonotype was counted many times. The chain employs TRBV20-1 and TRBJ1-5, with a possible D match to TRBD1 (5 bases). Trimming shortened V by 1 base and J by 0 bases, and 13 bases separated the two germline ends. Germline V lookup: CDR1 DFQATT, CDR2 SNEGSKA (reference sequence). This CDR3 comprises 16 residues. CDR3 in DNA: TGCAGTGCTAGAGCTATACAGGTGTATAGCAATCAGCCCCAGCATTTT. Encoded protein: CSARAIQVYSNQPQHF.